This TCR beta chain stems from a study of blood T cell repertoires in COVID-19. Study-wide context: Specimens from acute and convalescent COVID-19 originated in the United States, Italy and Spain.

This clone was recorded only once. The CDR3 is 15 amino acids. Trimming removed 5 bases from V and 4 bases from J, with 18 bases in between. From germline, CDR1 is SGHKS and CDR2 YYEKEE (reference sequence). Sequenced by immunoSEQ multiplex PCR; TCRdb stores in-frame clones only, minus some. The table records 30,000 to 45,000 clones, approximately 90% of them present only once. This chain uses TRBV5-5 with TRBJ2-5, with D tentatively TRBD1 (6 bases). The sequence was collected from a man between 65 and 80 years old with active COVID-19. The specimen sequenced was peripheral blood. CDR3 DNA sequence: TGTGCCAGCAGGAACAACGCGGCCAGGGGAGAGACCCAGTACTTC. Translated: CASRNNAARGETQYF.